Below are 2 T cell receptor beta chains sequenced from a single sample in a study of T cells in localized non-small cell lung cancer (dated by TCRdb to about 2020). The protocol used for the library was the immunoSEQ multiplex PCR assay. TCRdb mirrors the immuneACCESS table, restricted to in-frame sequences. Some clones are absent from its copies; in checked studies, under half trace to an unresolved V gene, and the reason for the others is unknown. The sample includes 28,000 or so clones, with approximately 89% observed a single time. The leading ten clones occupy 4% to 5% of the sample. This sample comprised peripheral blood, obtained before any cancer treatment. These receptors came from a female donor over 55 with stage II squamous cell lung carcinoma.

CDR3 sequence (DNA): TGCGCCAGCAGCTTGGCCTCTGGAAACACCATATATTTT. It is translated as CASSLASGNTIYF. The V call is TRBV5-1, the J call TRBJ1-3; D gene unclear. This CDR3 has 13 residues. In germline, CDR1 is SGHRS, CDR2 YFSETQ. The V end was cut by 0 bases, the J end by 0 bases, with 1 base between.

The J gene is TRBJ1-1, the V gene TRBV12-5; D is perhaps TRBD1 (6 bases). V was pared by 6 bases and J by 7 bases, with 12 bases between. The CDR3 has 12 residues. Germline values: CDR1 LGHNT, CDR2 FRNRAP. This CDR3 is CASGQQGGEAFF. The CDR3 DNA follows: TGTGCTAGTGGCCAACAGGGAGGTGAAGCTTTCTTT.